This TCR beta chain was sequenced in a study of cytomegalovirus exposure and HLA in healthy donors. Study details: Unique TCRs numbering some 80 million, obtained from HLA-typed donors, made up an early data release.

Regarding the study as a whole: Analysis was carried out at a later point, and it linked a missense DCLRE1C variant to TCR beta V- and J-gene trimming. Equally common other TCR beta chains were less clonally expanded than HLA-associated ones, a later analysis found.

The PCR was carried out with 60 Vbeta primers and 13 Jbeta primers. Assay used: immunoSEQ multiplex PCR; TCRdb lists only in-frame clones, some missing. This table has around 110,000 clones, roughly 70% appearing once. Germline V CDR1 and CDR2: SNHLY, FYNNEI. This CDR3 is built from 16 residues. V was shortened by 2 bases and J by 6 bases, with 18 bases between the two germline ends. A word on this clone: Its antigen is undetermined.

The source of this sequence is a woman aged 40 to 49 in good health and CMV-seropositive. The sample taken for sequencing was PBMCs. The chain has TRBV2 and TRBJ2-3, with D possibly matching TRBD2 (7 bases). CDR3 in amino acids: CASSESAGAGRDTQYF. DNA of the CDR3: TGTGCCAGCAGTGAATCTGCGGGGGCCGGTAGGGATACGCAGTATTTT. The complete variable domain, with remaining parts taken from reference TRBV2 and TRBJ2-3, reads EPEVTQTPSHQVTQMGQEVILRCVPISNHLYFYWYRQILGQKVEFLVSFYNNEISEKSEIFDDQFSVERPDGSNFTLKIRSTKLEDSAMYFCASSESAGAGRDTQYFGPGTRLTVL.